These 6 T cell receptor beta chains came from one sample sequenced in a study of OX40 agonist ivuxolimab in advanced cancers. Sequenced by immunoSEQ multiplex PCR; TCRdb stores in-frame clones only, minus some. The repertoire holds about 17,000 clones, with roughly 84% as singletons. Sequences were derived from CD4+ or CD8+ T cells sorted from blood, sampled in a trial of the OX40 agonist ivuxolimab. These receptors were obtained from an adult with an advanced solid tumor such as melanoma, head and neck, liver or kidney cancer.

The chain has TRBV7-8 and TRBJ2-7, with D unresolved. The germline CDR1 and CDR2 sequences are SGHVS and FQNEAQ. The CDR3 is 12 amino acids. V gave up 5 bases and J gave up 3 bases, with 8 bases separating them. The CDR3 here is CASSHDNYEQYF. CDR3 sequence (DNA): TGTGCCAGCAGCCATGATAACTACGAGCAGTACTTC.

The chain employs TRBV19 and TRBJ2-7; 11 positions agree with TRBD1. With V trimmed by 2 bases and J by 7 bases, 7 bases remained unmatched. Germline V gives CDR1 LNHDA, CDR2 SQIVND (reference sequence). The CDR3 contains 15 residues. This CDR3 reads CASSIWTGGPEEQYF. In nucleotides, the CDR3 is TGTGCCAGTAGTATATGGACAGGGGGCCCGGAAGAGCAGTACTTC. Combining the CDR3 with reference TRBV19 and TRBJ2-7 gives the whole variable domain DGGITQSPKYLFRKEGQNVTLSCEQNLNHDAMYWYRQDPGQGLRLIYYSQIVNDFQKGDIAEGYSVSREKKESFPLTVTSAQKNPTAFYLCASSIWTGGPEEQYFGPGTRLTVT.

The V gene is TRBV10-3, the J gene TRBJ2-1; 13 nucleotides align to TRBD2. The CDR3 covers 14 residues. CDR1 is ENHRY and CDR2 is SYGVKD in the germline V gene. V lost 6 bases, J lost 5 bases, and 1 base stayed unmatched. CDR3 sequence: CAISGLAGDNEQFF. The CDR3 DNA reads TGTGCCATCAGCGGACTAGCGGGGGACAATGAGCAGTTCTTC.

The CDR3 loop reads CASSGQGDSHYEQYF. CDR3 sequence (DNA): TGCGCCAGCAGCGGACAGGGGGATTCCCACTACGAGCAGTACTTC. The V call is TRBV4-1, the J call TRBJ2-7; 10 nucleotides align to TRBD1. The J segment lost 3 bases and the V segment lost 5 bases, leaving 7 bases of the junction unmatched. There are 15 residues in the CDR3. Looked up from germline, CDR1 is MGHRA and CDR2 is YSYEKL.

The chain is built from TRBV7-6 and TRBJ2-2; D is undetermined. Trimming stripped 1 base from V and 4 bases from J, with 10 bases between. The CDR3 runs to 15 residues. CDR1 and CDR2 (germline): SGHVS, FNYEAQ. The CDR3 loop is CASSLGATFTGELFF. The CDR3 DNA reads as TGTGCCAGCAGCTTAGGGGCCACATTCACCGGGGAGCTGTTTTTT.

The chain links TRBV5-4 to TRBJ2-7, with TRBD2 as a possible D gene (5 bases). Trimming cost V 0 bases and J 3 bases, with 7 bases left between them. CDR3 length equals 13 residues. Germline V gene lookup returns CDR1 SGHNT and CDR2 YYREEE (reference sequence). CDR3 DNA: TGTGCCAGCAGCTTGGTCGGGGACTACGAGCAGTACTTC. It translates to CASSLVGDYEQYF.